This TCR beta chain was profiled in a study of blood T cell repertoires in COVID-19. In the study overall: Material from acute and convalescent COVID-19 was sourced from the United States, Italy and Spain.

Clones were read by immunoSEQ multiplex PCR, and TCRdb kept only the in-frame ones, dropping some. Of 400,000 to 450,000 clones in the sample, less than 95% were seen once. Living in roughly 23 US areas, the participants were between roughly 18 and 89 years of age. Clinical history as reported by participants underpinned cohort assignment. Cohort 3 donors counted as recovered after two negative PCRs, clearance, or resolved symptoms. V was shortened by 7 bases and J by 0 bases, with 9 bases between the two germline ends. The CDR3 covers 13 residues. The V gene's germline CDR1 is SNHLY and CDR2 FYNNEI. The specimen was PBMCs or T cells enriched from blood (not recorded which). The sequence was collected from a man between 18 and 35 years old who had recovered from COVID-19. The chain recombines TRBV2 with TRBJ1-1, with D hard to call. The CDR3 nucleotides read TGTGCCAGCAAATACAGCCTGAACACTGAAGCTTTCTTT. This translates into CASKYSLNTEAFF.